Listed below are T cell receptor beta chains from one sample, sequenced in a study of CD8+ T cells in alopecia areata. Measured with immunoSEQ multiplex PCR; TCRdb has only the in-frame clones, and not every one. The table includes approximately 180,000 clones, roughly 70% detected once. Sequenced material: CD8+ T cells sorted from blood, taken at week 0. The source is a human donor with alopecia areata. Both conserved end residues are trimmed from each CDR3. The D gene is left open where the match is weak.

d_call v_call cdr3_aa
- TRBV28 ASSLGPPKYEQY
TRBD2 TRBV27 ASSPGTSVGQF
- TRBV28 ASSFGNWGGLRSYEQY
- TRBV30 ATPKNIYEQY
- TRBV13 ASSQRLLSYGYT
TRBD1 TRBV29-1 SVVVDRGRYEQY
- TRBV27 ASGPQSPGGYT
- TRBV27 ASTIGTENNEQF
- TRBV6-5 ASSYSKGQETQY
- TRBV27 ASSLRPSSYEQY
- TRBV25-1 ASSDRGTPKETQY
- TRBV2 ASSESLRGTDTQY
TRBD1 TRBV11-2 ASSLGDSNYGYT
- TRBV13 ASSLVVGANVLT
- TRBV25-1 ASSVGQRSEAF
TRBD1 TRBV5-6 ASSTGGAVWQY
TRBD1 TRBV19 ASSLGQVNSYEQY
TRBD2 TRBV29-1 SVPEPGGTQY
TRBD2 TRBV7-2 ASSTGTSGEETQY
TRBD2 TRBV19 ASRPTSGGYNEQF
- TRBV11-2 ASSLGQNTGELF
- TRBV9 ASSPDGYT
- TRBV2 ASSEEGGNEQF
TRBD2 TRBV11-2 ASSLVGGLAYADTQY
- TRBV29-1 SVGLGATSAREQY
- TRBV29-1 STDSNYGYT
- TRBV7-9 ASRQDPRGAF
TRBD1 TRBV7-9 ASSSAGTGPYEQY
TRBD1 TRBV29-1 SALGQGPTNEKLF